This TCR beta chain was observed in a study of blood T cell repertoires in COVID-19. Study information: Samples came from the United States, Italy and Spain, spanning acute and convalescent COVID-19. PBMCs, B-cell-depleted T cells, or T cells provided the cDNA or gDNA that made up the material.

Per the authors' pipeline: Nucleated cell counts were estimated from reference gene primer amplification. Libraries were prepared by immunoSEQ multiplex PCR; TCRdb keeps only in-frame clonotypes and omits some of them. From that table come the V and J calls and clone size; the DNA was used to work out D and trimming. The sample lists some 350,000 clones; under 95% were seen once. V dropped 5 bases and J dropped 2 bases, with 13 bases sitting between them. The CDR3 runs to 15 residues. Germline CDR1 and CDR2: SGHAT and FQNNGV. This sequence was found in a woman between 18 and 29 years old who had recovered from COVID-19. The rearrangement joins TRBV11-2 to TRBJ2-1, with D maybe TRBD2 (6 bases). The source material was peripheral blood. The CDR3 loop is CASSEYGGAYNEQFF. CDR3 DNA sequence: TGTGCCAGCAGCGAATACGGGGGAGCCTACAATGAGCAGTTCTTC.